These 19 T cell receptor beta chains came from one sample sequenced in a study of blood T cell repertoires in COVID-19. Sequenced by immunoSEQ multiplex PCR; TCRdb stores in-frame clones only, minus some. The sample comprises fewer than 70,000 clones, roughly 84% of which are singletons, and around 5.4% rests with the top ten. The sample taken for sequencing was peripheral blood. The receptors here all came from a woman aged 55-69 years with acute or convalescent COVID-19.

DNA for the CDR3: TGTGCCAGCAGTTCTTGGACAGGTTTTAACACTGAAGCTTTCTTT. Residues: CASSSWTGFNTEAFF. The V gene is TRBV28, the J gene TRBJ1-1; 7 bases are shared with TRBD1. The CDR3 runs to 15 residues. The germline V gene has CDR1 MDHEN and CDR2 SYDVKM. J was trimmed by 2 bases and V by 4 bases; bases with no gene match: 7.

Only a few counts were recorded for this clone. The chain couples TRBV2 to TRBJ2-2; the D gene is possibly TRBD1 (6 bases). CDR1 is SNHLY, CDR2 FYNNEI, per germline. Trimming took 5 bases from V and 4 from J, leaving 14 bases between them. The CDR3 length is 15 residues. The CDR3 region is CASSNTGLGTGELFF. CDR3 coding DNA: TGTGCCAGCAGTAACACAGGGTTGGGCACCGGGGAGCTGTTTTTT.

This chain joins TRBV21-1 and TRBJ2-6; TRBD1 is the table's D call and was not checked against the DNA. TRBV21-1 is a listed pseudogene. The CDR3 extends over 21 amino acids. CDR3 nucleotide sequence: TGTGCCAGCAGTATCTTATCACTGGGACAGGGAAATAGTCCCGGGGCCAACGTCCTGACTTTC. Residues: CASSILSLGQGNSPGANVLTF.

This clone was observed a few times. The chain joins TRBV7-8 to TRBJ1-2; perhaps TRBD1 as D (5 bases). The CDR3 runs 13 residues. V was trimmed by 3 bases and J by 2 bases, leaving 7 bases between them. Germline CDR1 SGHVS, CDR2 FQNEAQ. CDR3 protein: CASSLGPNYGYTF. The CDR3 nucleotides are TGTGCCAGCAGCTTGGGGCCAAACTATGGCTACACCTTC.

The J gene is TRBJ1-2, the V gene TRBV4-1, with D perhaps TRBD1 (5 bases). Germline CDR1 is MGHRA and CDR2 is YSYEKL. Trimming shortened V by 7 bases and J by 4 bases, and 22 bases separated the two germline ends. There are 16 residues in the CDR3. The DNA for the CDR3 is TGCGCCAGCACCCCAAGTCCCAGGGAGGGAGGCTATGGCTACACCTTC. This translates into CASTPSPREGGYGYTF.

This clone was counted once. The gene calls are TRBV5-5 and TRBJ1-2; TRBD1 aligns across 7 bases. This CDR3 region has 13 residues. V was clipped by 2 bases and J by 6 bases; unmatched bases: 4. Germline CDR1 is SGHKS and CDR2 is YYEKEE (reference sequence). The CDR3 protein is CASSFGTDNGYTF. The CDR3 region has the DNA TGTGCCAGCAGCTTTGGGACAGACAATGGCTACACCTTC. The full variable domain, in which reference TRBV5-5 and TRBJ1-2 provide the parts outside the CDR3, is DAGVTQSPTHLIKTRGQQVTLRCSPISGHKSVSWYQQVLGQGPQFIFQYYEKEERGRGNFPDRFSARQFPNYSSELNVNALLLGDSALYLCASSFGTDNGYTFGSGTRLTVV.

The gene calls are TRBV5-1 and TRBJ2-7, with D maybe TRBD2 (6 bases). Trimming shortened V by 4 bases and J by 7 bases, and 15 bases separated the two germline ends. The CDR3 covers 13 residues. The germline CDR1 and CDR2 sequences are SGHRS and YFSETQ. The CDR3 DNA follows: TGCGCCAGCAGCCCCGGAGGGCGGGCAGAGCAGTACTTC. Translated: CASSPGGRAEQYF.

This clone was detected only once. The V call is TRBV12-3 or TRBV12-4, the J call TRBJ1-3; D gene uncertain. The CDR3 covers 11 residues. Between the trimmed V and J ends, which lost 6 bases and 8 bases, there was a span of 8 bases. The CDR3 DNA reads as TGTGCCAGCAGCTCAGCGGACACCATATATTTT. As protein: CASSSADTIYF.

This clone was detected only once. The chain recombines TRBV13 with TRBJ2-3; D is ambiguous. Per the germline V gene, CDR1 is PRHDT and CDR2 is FYEKMQ (reference sequence). Trimming removed 5 bases at V and 3 bases at J, with 18 bases between. CDR3 length equals 16 residues. CDR3 nucleotides: TGTGCCAGCAGCATGCGAGGATCCCCTTTTACAGATACGCAGTATTTT. Its translation is CASSMRGSPFTDTQYF. The full variable domain, with the rest looked up from reference TRBV13 and TRBJ2-3, is AAGVIQSPRHLIKEKRETATLKCYPIPRHDTVYWYQQGPGQDPQFLISFYEKMQSDKGSIPDRFSAQQFSDYHSELNMSSLELGDSALYFCASSMRGSPFTDTQYFGPGTRLTVL.

This clone has a handful of counts. The chain is built from TRBV6-5 and TRBJ1-6; no clear D gene. There are 15 residues in the CDR3. The germline V gene encodes CDR1 MNHEY and CDR2 SVGAGI. The V and J ends lost 8 bases and 7 bases respectively, with 18 bases between them. The CDR3 is CASCRTSPRNSPLHF. CDR3 in DNA: TGTGCCAGCTGCAGGACTTCCCCCCGGAATTCACCCCTCCACTTT.

The gene calls are TRBV5-5 and TRBJ2-7, with D unresolved. Germline V gene data show CDR1 as SGHKS and CDR2 as YYEKEE (reference sequence). V shed 4 bases and J shed 7 bases, with 12 bases lying between them. CDR3 size: 12 residues. CDR3 sequence reads: CASSPEVGEQYF. DNA of the CDR3: TGTGCCAGCAGCCCCGAGGTTGGTGAGCAGTACTTC.

The V gene is TRBV7-3, the J gene TRBJ2-3; 9 positions agree with TRBD1. CDR3 length equals 17 residues. The V gene's germline CDR1 is SGHTA and CDR2 FQGTGA. V dropped 2 bases and J dropped 3; count of bases not matched to a gene: 9. Written as DNA, the CDR3 is TGTGCCAGCAGCTTAGGGTTGGTACAGGGGGCAACAGATACGCAGTATTTT. This gives the protein CASSLGLVQGATDTQYF.

This clone has more than one count but fewer than ten. The chain has TRBV7-9 and TRBJ2-2; 10 bases are a match to TRBD2. V dropped 1 base and J dropped 8; count of bases not matched to a gene: 10. From germline, CDR1 is SEHNR and CDR2 FQNEAQ (reference sequence). The CDR3 runs to 17 residues. The CDR3 spells CASSLVRLAGEPGELFF. The CDR3 DNA follows: TGTGCCAGCAGCTTAGTCAGGCTAGCGGGGGAACCGGGGGAGCTGTTTTTT.

The V gene is TRBV5-4, the J gene TRBJ2-3; D is ambiguous. Germline V lookup: CDR1 SGHNT, CDR2 YYREEE (reference sequence). The V gene lost 0 bases and the J gene lost 9 bases, with 11 bases spanning the gap. The CDR3 is made up of 13 amino acids. This chain's CDR3 is CASSLGPGSTQYF. The CDR3 nucleotides read TGTGCCAGCAGCTTGGGTCCAGGATCGACGCAGTATTTT.

CDR3 nucleotide sequence: TGTGCCAGCTCACCAGGAGACAGGGGGCTCAATGAGCAGTTCTTC. This codes for CASSPGDRGLNEQFF. The gene calls are TRBV18 and TRBJ2-1; the match to TRBD1 covers 10 bases. Germline V CDR1 and CDR2: KGHSH, LQKENI. V lost 2 bases, J lost 6 bases, and 4 bases stayed unmatched. There are 15 residues in the CDR3.

This clone has just a few counts. The rearrangement uses TRBV6-4 and TRBJ1-2, with 9 nucleotides matching TRBD1. The length of the CDR3 is 21 residues. Germline V gives CDR1 MRHNA, CDR2 SNTAGT. J gave up 1 base and V 0 bases, and 18 bases lay outside the gene matches. CDR3: CASSDSFNRGREPRDNYGYTF. The CDR3 nucleotides are TGTGCCAGCAGTGACTCCTTTAACAGGGGGCGCGAGCCAAGGGATAACTATGGCTACACCTTC.

The chain couples TRBV11-2 to TRBJ2-1; 12 positions agree with TRBD2. CDR3 length equals 17 residues. Per the germline V gene, CDR1 is SGHAT and CDR2 is FQNNGV. The J segment lost 2 bases and the V segment lost 5 bases, leaving 7 bases of the junction unmatched. CDR3 DNA sequence: TGTGCCAGCAGCCTTCGACTAGCGGGGGTTACCTACAATGAGCAGTTCTTC. Translating it yields CASSLRLAGVTYNEQFF.

V gene TRBV5-1 combines with J gene TRBJ2-1, with a tentative D call TRBD2 (6 bases). The CDR3 has 16 residues. Germline V CDR1 and CDR2: SGHRS, YFSETQ. With 0 bases removed from V and 3 bases from J, the gap between germline ends came to 13 bases. CDR3 sequence (DNA): TGCGCCAGCAGCTTGGTGGTGGCGGGGAGCTACAATGAGCAGTTCTTC. Amino acids: CASSLVVAGSYNEQFF.

This clone has only a few counts. V and J are TRBV21-1 and TRBJ1-1; TRBD1 is the table's D call and was not checked against the DNA. TRBV21-1 is a pseudogene. The CDR3 is made up of 16 amino acids. CDR3 DNA sequence: TGTGCCAGCAGCCCTCGACAGGGACTGGCTGACACTGAAGCTTTCTTT. This sequence encodes CASSPRQGLADTEAFF.